This T cell receptor (beta chain) is drawn from a study of response to subunit inactivated influenza vaccine. Findings and caveats of the study: Authors suggested seasonal influenza vaccinations each recruit few new T cells.

TCRdb reprocessed the RT-PCR reads via MiXCR and lists one record per CDR3 protein. In the table there are some 640,000 distinct CDR3 sequences, over 11% of which are singletons. On this clonotype itself: Antigen: not known.

Germline lookup yields CDR1 MNHEY and CDR2 SVGAGI. After removal of 4 bases from V and 3 bases from J, the junction contained 5 bases not matched to a gene. CDR3 length: 15 amino acids. The chain links TRBV6-5 to TRBJ2-4; 8 bases are shared with TRBD1. The TCR sequence derives from a man in his forties or fifties who received an inactivated influenza vaccine. This sample comprised PBMCs from blood, obtained 14 to 15 days before vaccination. The CDR3 loop is CASSSGGLRKNIQYF. In DNA form, the CDR3 reads TGTGCCAGCAGTTCAGGGGGCCTCCGCAAAAACATTCAGTACTTC.